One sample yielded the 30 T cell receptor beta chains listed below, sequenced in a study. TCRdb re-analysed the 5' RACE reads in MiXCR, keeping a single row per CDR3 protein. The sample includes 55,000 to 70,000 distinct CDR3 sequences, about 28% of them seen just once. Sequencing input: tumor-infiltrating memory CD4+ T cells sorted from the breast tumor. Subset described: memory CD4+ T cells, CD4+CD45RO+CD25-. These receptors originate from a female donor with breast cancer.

CDR3 in amino acids: CASSHRLAGVSTGELFF. The CDR3 DNA is TGTGCCAGCAGTCACCGACTAGCGGGAGTTAGCACCGGGGAGCTGTTTTTT. This rearrangement joins TRBV6-5 to TRBJ2-2; 12 bases align to TRBD2. The CDR3 runs to 17 residues. In germline, CDR1 is MNHEY, CDR2 SVGAGI. V trimming: 5 bases; J trimming: 4 bases; junction bases outside the gene matches: 8.

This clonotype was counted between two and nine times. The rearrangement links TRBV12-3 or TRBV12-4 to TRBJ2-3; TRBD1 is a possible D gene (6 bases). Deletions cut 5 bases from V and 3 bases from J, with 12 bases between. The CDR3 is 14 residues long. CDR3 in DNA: TGTGCCAGCAGTCCGAACGGACAGACAGATACGCAGTATTTT. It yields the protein CASSPNGQTDTQYF.

CDR3 DNA sequence: TGTGCCAGCAGCAAGGAAGTCGGACCTTATGGCTACACCTTC. It encodes CASSKEVGPYGYTF. The V gene is TRBV14, the J gene TRBJ1-2, with D uncertain. V gave up 5 bases and J gave up 5 bases, with 15 bases separating them. The CDR3 spans 14 residues. The germline V gene has CDR1 SGHDN and CDR2 FVKESK. The whole variable domain, filled in from reference TRBV14 and TRBJ1-2, reads EAGVTQFPSHSVIEKGQTVTLRCDPISGHDNLYWYRRVMGKEIKFLLHFVKESKQDESGMPNNRFLAERTGGTYSTLKVQPAELEDSGVYFCASSKEVGPYGYTFGSGTRLTVV.

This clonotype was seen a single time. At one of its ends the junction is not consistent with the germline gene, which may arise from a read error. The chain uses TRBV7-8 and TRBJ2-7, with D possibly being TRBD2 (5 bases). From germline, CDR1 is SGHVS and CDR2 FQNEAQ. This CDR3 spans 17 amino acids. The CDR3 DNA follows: TGTGCCGGCAGCTCCTGGCGGATCGGAGGTACTACCTACGAGCAGTACTTC. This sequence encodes CAGSSWRIGGTTYEQYF.

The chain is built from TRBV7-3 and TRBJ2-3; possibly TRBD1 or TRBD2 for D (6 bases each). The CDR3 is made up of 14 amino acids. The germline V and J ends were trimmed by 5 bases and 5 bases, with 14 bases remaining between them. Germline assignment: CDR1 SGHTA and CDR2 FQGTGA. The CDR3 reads CASSDRTGGDTQYF. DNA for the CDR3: TGTGCCAGCAGCGACAGGACCGGGGGAGATACGCAGTATTTT.

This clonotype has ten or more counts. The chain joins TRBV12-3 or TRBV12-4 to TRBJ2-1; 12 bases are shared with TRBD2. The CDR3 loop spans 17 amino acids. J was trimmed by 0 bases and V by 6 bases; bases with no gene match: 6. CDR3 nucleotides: TGTGCCAGCAGGCATGGGACTAGCGGGCACTCCTACAATGAGCAGTTCTTC. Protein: CASRHGTSGHSYNEQFF.

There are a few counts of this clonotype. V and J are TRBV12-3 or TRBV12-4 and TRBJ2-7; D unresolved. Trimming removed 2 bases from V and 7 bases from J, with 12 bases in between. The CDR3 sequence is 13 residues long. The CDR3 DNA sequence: TGTGCCAGCAGTTTATACGGATACAAGGAGCAGTACTTC. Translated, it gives CASSLYGYKEQYF.

This chain's CDR3 is CASSLYTGGNAPLHF. The DNA of the CDR3 is TGTGCCAGCAGTTTATATACCGGCGGGAATGCACCCCTCCACTTT. The chain carries TRBV28 and TRBJ1-6; D not resolved. The ends were cut back, 1 base at V and 11 bases at J, with 15 bases in the middle. From germline, CDR1 is MDHEN and CDR2 SYDVKM. The CDR3 has 15 amino acids. The whole variable domain, remainder taken from reference TRBV28 and TRBJ1-6, is DVKVTQSSRYLVKRTGEKVFLECVQDMDHENMFWYRQDPGLGLRLIYFSYDVKMKEKGDIPEGYSVSREKKERFSLILESASTNQTSMYLCASSLYTGGNAPLHFGNGTRLTVT.

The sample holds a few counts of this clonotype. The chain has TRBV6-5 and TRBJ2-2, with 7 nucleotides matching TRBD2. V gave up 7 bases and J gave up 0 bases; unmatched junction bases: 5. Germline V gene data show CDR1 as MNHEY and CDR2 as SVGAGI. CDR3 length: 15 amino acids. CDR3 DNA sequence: TGTGCCAGCACCCAAGCGGGAACGAACACCGGGGAGCTGTTTTTT. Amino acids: CASTQAGTNTGELFF.

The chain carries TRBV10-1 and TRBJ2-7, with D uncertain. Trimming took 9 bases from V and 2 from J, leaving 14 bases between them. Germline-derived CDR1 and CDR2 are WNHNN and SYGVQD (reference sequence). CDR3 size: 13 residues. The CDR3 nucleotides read TGCGCCAGGAAAGGGCGGATGACCTACGAGCAGTACTTC. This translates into CARKGRMTYEQYF.

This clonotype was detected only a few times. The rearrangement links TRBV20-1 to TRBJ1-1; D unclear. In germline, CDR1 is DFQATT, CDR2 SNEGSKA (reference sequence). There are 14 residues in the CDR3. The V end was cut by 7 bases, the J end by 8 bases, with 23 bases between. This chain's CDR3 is CSVPYYRESSEAFF. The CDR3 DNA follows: TGCAGTGTGCCCTACTATCGGGAGTCCTCCGAAGCTTTCTTT.

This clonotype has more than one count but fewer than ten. In DNA form, the CDR3 reads TGCAGTGCCATACAGGGCGACCAGCCCCAGCATTTT. It is translated as CSAIQGDQPQHF. V gene TRBV20-1 combines with J gene TRBJ1-5; maybe TRBD1 (6 bases). The CDR3 has 12 amino acids. The V end was cut by 6 bases, the J end by 7 bases, with 13 bases between. Per germline, CDR1 DFQATT and CDR2 SNEGSKA (reference sequence).

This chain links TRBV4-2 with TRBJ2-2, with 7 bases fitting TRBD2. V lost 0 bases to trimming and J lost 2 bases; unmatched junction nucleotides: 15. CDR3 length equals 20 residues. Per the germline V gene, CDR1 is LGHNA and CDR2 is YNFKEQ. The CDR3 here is CASSQDTRRDYRPNTGELFF. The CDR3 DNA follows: TGTGCCAGCAGCCAAGATACAAGGAGGGACTACCGACCCAACACCGGGGAGCTGTTTTTT.

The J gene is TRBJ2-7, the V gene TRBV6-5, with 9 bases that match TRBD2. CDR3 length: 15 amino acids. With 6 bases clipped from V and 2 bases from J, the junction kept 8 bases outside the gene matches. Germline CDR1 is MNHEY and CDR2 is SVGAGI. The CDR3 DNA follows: TGTGCCAGCAGAATAGCGGGAGCGGGAGCCTACGAGCAGTACTTC. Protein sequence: CASRIAGAGAYEQYF.

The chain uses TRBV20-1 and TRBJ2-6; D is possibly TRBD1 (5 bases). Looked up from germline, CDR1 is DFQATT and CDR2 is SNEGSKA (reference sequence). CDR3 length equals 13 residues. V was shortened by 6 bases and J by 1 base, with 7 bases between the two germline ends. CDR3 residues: CSARASGANVLTF. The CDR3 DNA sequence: TGCAGTGCCAGGGCTTCTGGGGCCAACGTCCTGACTTTC.

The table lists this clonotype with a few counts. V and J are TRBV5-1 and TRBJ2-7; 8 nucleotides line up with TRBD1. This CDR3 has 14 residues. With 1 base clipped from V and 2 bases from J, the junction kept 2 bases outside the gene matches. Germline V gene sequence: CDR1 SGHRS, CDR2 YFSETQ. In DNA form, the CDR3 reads TGCGCCAGCAGCTTGACAGGGGGAACCTACGAGCAGTACTTC. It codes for CASSLTGGTYEQYF.

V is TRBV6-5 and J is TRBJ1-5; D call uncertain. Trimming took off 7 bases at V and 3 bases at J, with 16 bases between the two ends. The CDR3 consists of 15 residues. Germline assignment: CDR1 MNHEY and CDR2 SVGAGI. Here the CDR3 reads CASNGRTPVNQPQHF. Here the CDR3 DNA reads TGTGCCAGCAACGGTAGGACTCCCGTCAATCAGCCCCAGCATTTT.

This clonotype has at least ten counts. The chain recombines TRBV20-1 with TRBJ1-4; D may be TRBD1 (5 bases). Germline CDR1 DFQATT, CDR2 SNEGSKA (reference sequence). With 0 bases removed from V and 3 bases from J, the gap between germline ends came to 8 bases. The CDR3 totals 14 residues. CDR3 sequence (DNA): TGCAGTGCTAGAGAGGGGGGACCTAATGAAAAACTGTTTTTT. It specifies CSAREGGPNEKLFF.

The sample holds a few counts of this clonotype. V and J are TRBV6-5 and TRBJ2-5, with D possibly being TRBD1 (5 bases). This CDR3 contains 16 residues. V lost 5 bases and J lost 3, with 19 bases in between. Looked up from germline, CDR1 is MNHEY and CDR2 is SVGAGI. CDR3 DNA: TGTGCCAGCAGTCATTTGAGACCAGGGCTAGAAGAGACCCAGTACTTC. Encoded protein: CASSHLRPGLEETQYF.

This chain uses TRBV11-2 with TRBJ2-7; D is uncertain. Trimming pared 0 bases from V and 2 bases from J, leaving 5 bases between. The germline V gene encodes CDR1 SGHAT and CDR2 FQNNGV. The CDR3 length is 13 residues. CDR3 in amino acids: CASSLDLAYEQYF. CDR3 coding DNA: TGTGCCAGCAGCTTAGATCTCGCCTACGAGCAGTACTTC.

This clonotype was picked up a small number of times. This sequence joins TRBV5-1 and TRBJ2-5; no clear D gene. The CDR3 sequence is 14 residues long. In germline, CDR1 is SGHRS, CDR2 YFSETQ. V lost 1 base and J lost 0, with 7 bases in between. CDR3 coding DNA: TGCGCCAGCAGCTTGTATATAAACCAAGAGACCCAGTACTTC. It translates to CASSLYINQETQYF.

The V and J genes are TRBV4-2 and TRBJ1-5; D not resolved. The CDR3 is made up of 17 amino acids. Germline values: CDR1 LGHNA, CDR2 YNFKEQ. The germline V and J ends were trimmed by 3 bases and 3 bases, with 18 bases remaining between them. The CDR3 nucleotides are TGTGCCAGCAGCCAGCTACCAACCGGGGTACCCAATCAGCCCCAGCATTTT. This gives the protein CASSQLPTGVPNQPQHF.

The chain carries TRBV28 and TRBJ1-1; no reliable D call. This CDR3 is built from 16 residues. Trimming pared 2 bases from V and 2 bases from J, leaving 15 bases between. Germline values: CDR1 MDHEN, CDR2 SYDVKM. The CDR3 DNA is TGTGCCAGCAGTTTAAGAAGGCGGATCTCAAACACTGAAGCTTTCTTT. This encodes CASSLRRRISNTEAFF.

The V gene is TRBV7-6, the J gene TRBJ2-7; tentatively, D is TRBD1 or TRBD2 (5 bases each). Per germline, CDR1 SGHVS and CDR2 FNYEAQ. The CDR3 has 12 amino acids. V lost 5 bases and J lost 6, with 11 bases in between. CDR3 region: CASSQTGREQYF. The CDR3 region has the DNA TGTGCCAGCAGCCAGACGGGGCGCGAGCAGTACTTC.

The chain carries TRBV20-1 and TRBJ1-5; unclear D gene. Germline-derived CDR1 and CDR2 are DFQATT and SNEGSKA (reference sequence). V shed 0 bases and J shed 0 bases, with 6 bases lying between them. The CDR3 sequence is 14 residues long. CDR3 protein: CSAREAGSNQPQHF. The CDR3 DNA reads TGCAGTGCTAGAGAGGCTGGTAGCAATCAGCCCCAGCATTTT.

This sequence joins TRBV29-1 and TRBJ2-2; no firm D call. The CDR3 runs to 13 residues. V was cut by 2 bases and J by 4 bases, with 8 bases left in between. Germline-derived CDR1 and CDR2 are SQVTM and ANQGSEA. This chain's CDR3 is CSVEKRFTGELFF. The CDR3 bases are TGCAGCGTTGAAAAGCGATTCACCGGGGAGCTGTTTTTT.

DNA of the CDR3: TGCGCCAGCAGCTTGGCTACCTACAATGAGCAGTTCTTC. Translation gives CASSLATYNEQFF. The chain links TRBV5-1 to TRBJ2-1; D remains unclear. Trimming pared 0 bases from V and 2 bases from J, leaving 3 bases between. Germline V gene lookup returns CDR1 SGHRS and CDR2 YFSETQ. The length of the CDR3 is 13 residues.

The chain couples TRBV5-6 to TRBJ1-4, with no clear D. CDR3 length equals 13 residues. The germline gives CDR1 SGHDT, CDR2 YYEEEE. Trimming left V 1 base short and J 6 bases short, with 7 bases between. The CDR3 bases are TGTGCCAGCAGCTTGTCAGGTGATGAAAAACTGTTTTTT. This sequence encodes CASSLSGDEKLFF.

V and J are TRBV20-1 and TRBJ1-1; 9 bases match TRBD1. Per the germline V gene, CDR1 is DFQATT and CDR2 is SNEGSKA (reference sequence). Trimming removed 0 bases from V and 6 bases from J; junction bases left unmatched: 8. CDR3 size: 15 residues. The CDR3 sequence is CSARDPDRGIAEAFF. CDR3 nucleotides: TGCAGTGCTAGAGACCCGGACAGGGGAATTGCTGAAGCTTTCTTT.

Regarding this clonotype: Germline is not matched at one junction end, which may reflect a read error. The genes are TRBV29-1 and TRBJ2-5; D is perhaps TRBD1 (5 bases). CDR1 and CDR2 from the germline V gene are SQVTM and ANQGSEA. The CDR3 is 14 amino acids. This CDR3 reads CSVRQGTPQETRYF. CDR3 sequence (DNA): TGCAGCGTTCGGCAGGGCACCCCCCAAGAGACCCGGTACTTC.